This T cell receptor beta chain was identified during a study of T-cell reconstitution after alpha-beta-depleted transplantation in children. Preparation of the TCRbeta library used unique molecular identifiers. TCRdb processed the PCR reads anew with MiXCR; each CDR3 protein has one entry. Of roughly 500,000 distinct CDR3 sequences in the sample, about 12% were seen once. This clonotype appeared many times. Germline loops: CDR1 MNHNS, CDR2 SASEGT. The CDR3 is 15 residues long. The J segment lost 4 bases and the V segment lost 2 bases, leaving 7 bases of the junction unmatched. The rearrangement joins TRBV6-1 to TRBJ1-2; 7 bases map to TRBD1. This TCR was recovered from a human donor who donated a stem cell graft to a child with combined immunodeficiency. Sequenced here: PBMCs from the stem cell graft donor, sampled from the stem cell graft. CDR3 sequence reads: CASSERQGRGYGYTF. CDR3 nucleotides: TGTGCCAGCAGTGAAAGACAGGGAAGGGGCTATGGCTACACCTTC.